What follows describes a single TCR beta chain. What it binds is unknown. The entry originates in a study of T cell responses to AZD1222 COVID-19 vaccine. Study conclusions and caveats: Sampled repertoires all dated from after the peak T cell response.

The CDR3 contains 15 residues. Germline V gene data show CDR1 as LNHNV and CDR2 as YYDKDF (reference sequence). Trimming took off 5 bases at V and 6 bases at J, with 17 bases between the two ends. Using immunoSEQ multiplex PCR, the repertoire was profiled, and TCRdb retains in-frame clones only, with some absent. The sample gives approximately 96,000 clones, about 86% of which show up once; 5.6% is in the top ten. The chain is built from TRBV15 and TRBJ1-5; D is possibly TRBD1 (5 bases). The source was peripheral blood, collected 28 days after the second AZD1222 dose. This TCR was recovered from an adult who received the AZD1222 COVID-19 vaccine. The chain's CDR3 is CATSPPRGVGQPQHF. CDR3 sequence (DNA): TGTGCCACCAGCCCGCCGAGGGGAGTGGGTCAGCCCCAGCATTTT.